The 24 T cell receptor beta chains presented below share a single source sample, sequenced in a study of T cells after yellow fever vaccination. Via MiXCR, TCRdb re-called the 5' RACE reads, giving one row per CDR3 protein. There are around 320,000 distinct CDR3 sequences in the sample; about 10% occur only once, and over 3% lies in the top ten. Specimen: CD4+ T cells sorted from PBMCs, collected 5 days after the yellow fever booster vaccination. These TCRs come from a man aged 18 to 30 who received the YFV17D yellow fever vaccine.

This clonotype was counted only a few times. V and J are TRBV4-3 and TRBJ2-5; the D is unclear. V was clipped by 1 base and J by 2 bases, with 11 bases between them. Germline CDR1 LGHNA, CDR2 YSLEER. This CDR3 region has 15 residues. CDR3 loop: CASSQGSIRQETQYF. For the CDR3, the DNA is TGCGCCAGCAGCCAAGGAAGTATCAGGCAAGAGACCCAGTACTTC.

The chain is built from TRBV5-4 and TRBJ2-5; 8 bases line up with TRBD2. Germline V gene sequence: CDR1 SGHNT, CDR2 YYREEE (reference sequence). The CDR3 is made up of 14 amino acids. V lost 3 bases and J lost 3; bases outside the gene matches: 4. CDR3 sequence reads: CASSSKAGEETQYF. The CDR3 bases are TGTGCCAGCAGCTCCAAAGCGGGGGAAGAGACCCAGTACTTC.

This clonotype was recorded many times. The rearrangement uses TRBV12-3 or TRBV12-4 and TRBJ2-3, with 9 positions matching TRBD1. V lost 4 bases and J lost 0; bases outside the gene matches: 2. The CDR3 consists of 15 residues. The CDR3 loop is CASSSGTGSTDTQYF. The CDR3 nucleotides read TGTGCCAGCAGTTCCGGGACAGGGAGCACAGATACGCAGTATTTT.

In its sample, this clonotype was seen a few times. This sequence joins TRBV12-3 or TRBV12-4 and TRBJ2-7, with 7 bases that match TRBD1. The CDR3 totals 13 residues. J lost 3 bases, V lost 3 bases, and 2 bases had no gene match. Here the CDR3 DNA reads TGTGCCAGCAGTTTTGCAGGGGGCTACGAGCAGTACTTC. This encodes CASSFAGGYEQYF.

As DNA, the CDR3 is TGTGCCAGCAGTGTGGAGGGAAGCTCCTACGAGCAGTACGTC. This encodes CASSVEGSSYEQYV. The V gene is TRBV2, the J gene TRBJ2-7, with a tentative D call TRBD2 (6 bases). This CDR3 has 14 residues. Trimming left V 4 bases short and J 0 bases short, with 10 bases between. CDR1 SNHLY and CDR2 FYNNEI come from the germline V gene.

The sample holds a few counts of this clonotype. V is TRBV6-9 and J is TRBJ2-2; a possible D gene is TRBD2 (5 bases). The germline CDR1 and CDR2 sequences are MNHGY and SVAAGI. V lost 8 bases, J lost 1 base, and 20 bases lay in between. The CDR3 is made up of 17 amino acids. CDR3 DNA sequence: TGTGCCAGCCGCTCACGGGGTCCGTCCCTGAACACCGGGGAGCTGTTTTTT. As protein: CASRSRGPSLNTGELFF.

The chain employs TRBV6-5 and TRBJ1-2; the D is unclear. The CDR3 sequence is 14 residues long. Trimming took off 5 bases at V and 0 bases at J, with 10 bases between the two ends. CDR1 is MNHEY, CDR2 SVGAGI, per germline. In DNA form, the CDR3 reads TGTGCCAGCAGTGGGAGGCTTGCTAACTATGGCTACACCTTC. Translation gives CASSGRLANYGYTF.

This clonotype was counted only a few times. CDR3 protein: CASSTRWGALTSTRGYTF. As DNA, the CDR3 is TGTGCCAGCAGTACCCGGTGGGGGGCGCTCACCTCTACGCGGGGCTACACCTTC. J is TRBJ1-2 and V is TRBV12-3 or TRBV12-4; tentatively, D is TRBD1 (6 bases). V lost 5 bases and J 8 bases, leaving 30 bases between the germline ends. This CDR3 comprises 18 residues.

This chain links TRBV30 with TRBJ1-6, with 9 bases aligning to TRBD1. V trimming: 5 bases; J trimming: 0 bases; junction bases outside the gene matches: 8. Germline CDR1 GTSNPN, CDR2 SVGIG (reference sequence). This CDR3 contains 17 residues. CDR3 bases: TGTGCCTGGCTGGACAGGGGAGGATTCTCCTATAATTCACCCCTCCACTTT. Protein sequence: CAWLDRGGFSYNSPLHF.

The J gene is TRBJ2-1, the V gene TRBV9; 9 bases agree with TRBD2. V was pared by 2 bases and J by 7 bases, with 13 bases of the junction left unmatched. This CDR3 spans 17 amino acids. Germline V lookup: CDR1 SGDLS, CDR2 YYNGEE. Here the CDR3 reads CASSVGPAGGIINEQFF. In nucleotides, the CDR3 is TGTGCCAGCAGCGTTGGCCCAGCGGGGGGAATAATAAATGAGCAGTTCTTC. Using reference TRBV9 and TRBJ2-1 for the parts outside the CDR3, the full variable domain is DSGVTQTPKHLITATGQRVTLRCSPRSGDLSVYWYQQSLDQGLQFLIQYYNGEERAKGNILERFSAQQFPDLHSELNLSSLELGDSALYFCASSVGPAGGIINEQFFGPGTRLTVL.

This clonotype was counted a few times. This chain uses TRBV24-1 with TRBJ2-1; D uncertain. Trimming left V 5 bases short and J 0 bases short, with 4 bases between. Germline CDR1 reads KGHDR; CDR2 reads SFDVKD. The CDR3 length is 13 residues. The chain's CDR3 is CATSGDSYNEQFF. The CDR3 DNA sequence: TGTGCCACCAGTGGAGACTCCTACAATGAGCAGTTCTTC.

This clonotype was observed a few times. The V and J genes are TRBV5-1 and TRBJ2-2; D not resolved. Germline-derived CDR1 and CDR2 are SGHRS and YFSETQ. The ends were cut back, 0 bases at V and 5 bases at J, with 17 bases in the middle. This CDR3 has 17 residues. CDR3 DNA sequence: TGCGCCAGCAGCTTGGTGGCCCCGGGCGTTGAGACCGGGGAGCTGTTTTTT. This translates into CASSLVAPGVETGELFF.

This clonotype was seen only a few times. The CDR3 sequence is CASSMDSFYEKLFF. The DNA of the CDR3 is TGCGCCAGCAGCATGGACAGTTTTTATGAAAAACTGTTTTTT. V is TRBV5-1 and J is TRBJ1-4; the D gene is possibly TRBD1 (6 bases). This CDR3 has 14 residues. The V gene's germline CDR1 is SGHRS and CDR2 YFSETQ. The V end lost 4 bases, the J end lost 6 bases, and 13 bases lay between the germline ends.

This clonotype was recorded many times. CDR3 DNA: TGTGCCACCAGTGATTCCGGGACAGGGACGCACAATGAGCAGTTCTTC. This codes for CATSDSGTGTHNEQFF. J is TRBJ2-1 and V is TRBV24-1; 9 positions match TRBD1. Germline CDR1 is KGHDR and CDR2 is SFDVKD. The CDR3 has 16 amino acids. V gave up 2 bases and J gave up 5 bases; unmatched junction bases: 6.

This clonotype has more than one count but fewer than ten. This CDR3 is CASSFAGSYEQYV. CDR3 in DNA: TGTGCCAGCAGCTTTGCGGGCTCCTACGAGCAGTACGTC. The rearrangement joins TRBV7-9 to TRBJ2-7; maybe TRBD2 (5 bases). The CDR3 runs 13 residues. The V end was cut by 3 bases, the J end by 0 bases, with 6 bases between. The germline V gene has CDR1 SEHNR and CDR2 FQNEAQ (reference sequence).

The chain uses TRBV18 and TRBJ1-2; 9 nucleotides agree with TRBD1. This CDR3 is built from 15 residues. The V gene's germline CDR1 is KGHSH and CDR2 LQKENI. The V segment lost 5 bases and the J segment 4 bases; nucleotides outside the gene matches: 8. DNA of the CDR3: TGTGCCAGCTCAGGAACCGGGACAGGGACCTATGGCTACACCTTC. It yields the protein CASSGTGTGTYGYTF.

V and J are TRBV9 and TRBJ2-6; TRBD1 aligns across 7 bases. V shed 0 bases, J shed 0 bases, and the junction held 6 bases outside the gene matches. The CDR3 runs to 18 residues. CDR1 is SGDLS, CDR2 YYNGEE, per germline. CDR3 DNA sequence: TGTGCCAGCAGCGTAGATTGGGACAGCAACTCTGGGGCCAACGTCCTGACTTTC. Protein: CASSVDWDSNSGANVLTF.

This clonotype was seen more than once but under ten times. J is TRBJ1-1 and V is TRBV18; 8 bases fit TRBD1. Germline V gives CDR1 KGHSH, CDR2 LQKENI. The V gene end was trimmed by 3 bases and the J gene end by 11 bases; junction bases not matched to a gene: 5. The CDR3 is made up of 12 amino acids. This chain's CDR3 is CASSPPRTGAFF. CDR3 in DNA: TGTGCCAGCTCACCGCCCAGGACAGGGGCTTTCTTT. The full variable domain, with the rest looked up from reference TRBV18 and TRBJ1-1, is NAGVMQNPRHLVRRRGQEARLRCSPMKGHSHVYWYRQLPEEGLKFMVYLQKENIIDESGMPKERFSAEFPKEGPSILRIQQVVRGDSAAYFCASSPPRTGAFFGQGTRLTVV.

The rearrangement links TRBV6-5 to TRBJ1-6; a weak D match, TRBD1 (6 bases). CDR1 MNHEY and CDR2 SVGAGI come from the germline V gene. There are 18 residues in the CDR3. The V and J ends lost 7 bases and 2 bases respectively, with 21 bases between them. CDR3: CASNTARGGRPYNSPLHF. The CDR3, as DNA: TGTGCCAGCAACACCGCCCGGGGGGGGCGCCCCTATAATTCACCCCTCCACTTT.

The chain combines TRBV24-1 with TRBJ1-5; 11 bases are shared with TRBD1. V shed 9 bases, J shed 6 bases, and the junction held 3 bases outside the gene matches. The CDR3 totals 13 residues. The germline V gene encodes CDR1 KGHDR and CDR2 SFDVKD. In nucleotides, the CDR3 is TGTGCCACCGGGGGACAGGGGGTTCAGCCCCAGCATTTT. Its protein product is CATGGQGVQPQHF.

The chain uses TRBV20-1 and TRBJ2-7; D possibly corresponds to TRBD1 (6 bases). CDR1 is DFQATT and CDR2 is SNEGSKA in the germline V gene (reference sequence). Between the trimmed V and J ends, which lost 3 bases and 1 base, there was a span of 10 bases. The CDR3 runs 13 residues. The CDR3 spells CSASWDTSYEQYF. The CDR3 region has the DNA TGCAGTGCTAGTTGGGACACATCCTACGAGCAGTACTTC.

This clonotype has more than one count but fewer than ten. This chain links TRBV6-2 or TRBV6-3 with TRBJ2-3; D tentatively fits TRBD1 or TRBD2 (5 bases each). V was trimmed by 11 bases and J by 5 bases, leaving 11 bases between them. CDR1 is MNHEY and CDR2 is SVGEGT in the germline V gene. The CDR3 runs to 11 residues. The CDR3 loop is CAGGKGDTQYF. Here the CDR3 DNA reads TGTGCCGGGGGAAAGGGAGATACGCAGTATTTT.

This clonotype was counted ten times or more. J is TRBJ1-3 and V is TRBV2; D ambiguous. Between the trimmed V and J ends, which lost 4 bases and 8 bases, there was a span of 6 bases. The germline CDR1 and CDR2 sequences are SNHLY and FYNNEI. The CDR3 has 11 amino acids. DNA of the CDR3: TGTGCCAGCAGTGTAAGGGACACCATATATTTT. Translation: CASSVRDTIYF.

This clonotype showed up many times. The J gene is TRBJ2-4, the V gene TRBV4-1; D uncertain. There are 16 residues in the CDR3. Trimming pared 1 base from V and 3 bases from J, leaving 13 bases between. Germline V gene lookup returns CDR1 MGHRA and CDR2 YSYEKL. This CDR3 is CASSQVGRLHKNIQYF. CDR3 in DNA: TGCGCCAGCAGCCAAGTTGGGCGACTTCACAAAAACATTCAGTACTTC.